Below, 24 T cell receptor beta chains from the same sample are listed, as sequenced in a study of T cells after yellow fever vaccination. One entry per CDR3 protein, called by TCRdb with MiXCR from the 5' RACE reads. The repertoire holds some 150,000 distinct CDR3 sequences, with 6.6% as singletons. Sequenced here: CD4+ T cells sorted from PBMCs, sampled 10 days after the yellow fever booster vaccination. The receptors stem from a young man who received the YFV17D yellow fever vaccine.

This clonotype was counted ten times or more. V gene TRBV7-2 combines with J gene TRBJ2-1, with 12 positions matching TRBD2. The germline V gene encodes CDR1 SGHTA and CDR2 FQGNSA. The CDR3 has 15 amino acids. Unmatched junction bases numbered 6, after V lost 5 bases and J lost 7 bases. The CDR3 protein is CASSRTSGTTNEQFF. For the CDR3, the DNA is TGTGCCAGCAGCCGGACTAGCGGGACTACTAATGAGCAGTTCTTC. The entire variable domain, with the rest obtained from reference TRBV7-2 and TRBJ2-1, is as follows: GAGVSQSPSNKVTEKGKDVELRCDPISGHTALYWYRQSLGQGLEFLIYFQGNSAPDKSGLPSDRFSAERTGGSVSTLTIQRTQQEDSAVYLCASSRTSGTTNEQFFGPGTRLTVL.

This clonotype was seen more than once but under ten times. V is TRBV30 and J is TRBJ2-2, with TRBD1 matching 11 bases. J gave up 6 bases and V 8 bases, and 11 bases lay outside the gene matches. Germline CDR1 is GTSNPN and CDR2 is SVGIG (reference sequence). CDR3 length: 15 residues. This CDR3 reads CAGGRTGGAPGELFF. In DNA, the CDR3 is TGTGCCGGGGGGCGGACAGGGGGCGCCCCCGGGGAGCTGTTTTTT.

This clonotype occurred many times. The CDR3 sequence is CASSYRTSGTDTQYF. DNA for the CDR3: TGTGCCAGCAGTTACCGGACTAGCGGCACAGATACGCAGTATTTT. The rearrangement uses TRBV6-5 and TRBJ2-3; TRBD2 matches 9 bases. CDR1 is MNHEY and CDR2 is SVGAGI in the germline V gene. The CDR3 loop spans 15 amino acids. J lost 1 base, V lost 2 bases, and 1 base had no gene match.

Ten or more counts support this clonotype. The chain couples TRBV9 to TRBJ1-4; TRBD1 matches at 9 bases. V lost 3 bases to trimming and J lost 7 bases; unmatched junction nucleotides: 7. The CDR3 length is 15 residues. Germline assignment: CDR1 SGDLS and CDR2 YYNGEE. In DNA form, the CDR3 reads TGTGCCAGCAGCGCGTCCGGGACAGGGCTTGAAAAACTGTTTTTT. It is translated as CASSASGTGLEKLFF.

About this clonotype: It may be a read error: a sequence one base away is much more abundant. The chain has TRBV14 and TRBJ2-3, with TRBD2 as a possible D gene (5 bases). Trimming removed 0 bases at V and 10 bases at J, with 11 bases between. Germline lookup yields CDR1 SGHDN and CDR2 FVKESK. The CDR3 has 13 amino acids. CDR3 residues: CASSQDSVWAQYF. The CDR3, as DNA: TGTGCCAGCAGCCAAGATAGCGTATGGGCGCAGTATTTT. The variable domain in full, completed from reference TRBV14 and TRBJ2-3, reads EAGVTQFPSHSVIEKGQTVTLRCDPISGHDNLYWYRRVMGKEIKFLLHFVKESKQDESGMPNNRFLAERTGGTYSTLKVQPAELEDSGVYFCASSQDSVWAQYFGPGTRLTVL.

This clonotype showed up many times. The chain links TRBV20-1 to TRBJ2-1; D gene ambiguous. V lost 0 bases, J lost 7 bases, and 16 bases lay in between. The CDR3 runs to 15 residues. The germline V gene encodes CDR1 DFQATT and CDR2 SNEGSKA (reference sequence). The CDR3 reads CSARDGSNLINEQFF. In nucleotides, the CDR3 is TGCAGTGCTAGAGATGGAAGTAACCTTATTAATGAGCAGTTCTTC.

Worth noting for this clonotype: A read error may explain this, as a much larger clone is one base away. This chain connects TRBV7-9 to TRBJ2-1; no reliable D call. Germline-derived CDR1 and CDR2 are SEHNR and FQNEAQ (reference sequence). The CDR3 runs to 13 residues. The V and J ends lost 1 base and 8 bases respectively, with 9 bases between them. CDR3: CASSLGSYYEQFF. The CDR3 DNA reads as TGTGCCAGCAGCTTAGGATCGTACTATGAGCAGTTCTTC.

This clonotype came up many times. V and J are TRBV6-1 and TRBJ2-1, with D perhaps matching TRBD2 (5 bases). V dropped 8 bases and J dropped 0 bases, with 11 bases sitting between them. The CDR3 spans 14 residues. Germline V lookup: CDR1 MNHNS, CDR2 SASEGT. CDR3 in amino acids: CASARDSSYNEQFF. CDR3 sequence (DNA): TGTGCCAGCGCGAGGGATAGCTCCTACAATGAGCAGTTCTTC.

This clonotype was detected many times. This rearrangement joins TRBV29-1 to TRBJ2-5; D remains unclear. V was shortened by 6 bases and J by 1 base, with 3 bases between the two germline ends. Per the germline V gene, CDR1 is SQVTM and CDR2 is ANQGSEA. This CDR3 region has 10 residues. The CDR3 reads CSVRQETQYF. CDR3 in DNA: TGCAGCGTCCGCCAAGAGACCCAGTACTTC. Full variable domain (remainder filled in from reference TRBV29-1 and TRBJ2-5): SAVISQKPSRDICQRGTSLTIQCQVDSQVTMMFWYRQQPGQSLTLIATANQGSEATYESGFVIDKFPISRPNLTFSTLTVSNMSPEDSSIYLCSVRQETQYFGPGTRLLVL.

Concerning this clonotype: Being one base from a much bigger clone, this may be a read error. The J gene is TRBJ2-2, the V gene TRBV19; the D gene is possibly TRBD2 (5 bases). Between the trimmed V and J ends, which lost 6 bases and 0 bases, there was a span of 11 bases. The CDR3 has 15 residues. Per germline, CDR1 LNHDA and CDR2 SQIVND (reference sequence). The CDR3 spells CASSQLEPNTGELFF. The CDR3, as DNA: TGTGCCAGTAGCCAACTAGAGCCGAACACCGGGGAGCTGTTTTTT.

Regarding this clonotype: A single base separates this from a much larger clone, so it may be a read error. This rearrangement joins TRBV5-5 to TRBJ2-5; unclear D gene. Germline-derived CDR1 and CDR2 are SGHKS and YYEKEE (reference sequence). This CDR3 has 14 residues. The CDR3 sequence is CASSLVQTQETLYF. CDR3 bases: TGTGCCAGCAGCTTGGTACAAACTCAAGAGACCCTGTACTTC.

At least ten counts were recorded for this clonotype. This chain connects TRBV5-1 to TRBJ1-1, with TRBD1 matching 10 bases. Germline lookup yields CDR1 SGHRS and CDR2 YFSETQ. V gave up 4 bases and J gave up 4 bases; unmatched junction bases: 4. This CDR3 is 14 amino acids long. CDR3 loop: CASSGTGVATEAFF. DNA for the CDR3: TGCGCCAGCAGCGGGACAGGGGTGGCCACTGAAGCTTTCTTT.

This clonotype was counted ten times or more. The rearrangement uses TRBV5-1 and TRBJ2-2, with a possible D match to TRBD1 (6 bases). Trimming stripped 2 bases from V and 4 bases from J, with 9 bases between. CDR3 length: 14 residues. CDR1 is SGHRS and CDR2 is YFSETQ in the germline V gene. The CDR3 is CASSFTGSTGELFF. The CDR3 DNA reads as TGCGCCAGCAGCTTCACAGGGAGCACCGGGGAGCTGTTTTTT.

This clonotype was recorded at least ten times. CDR3 protein: CASSETGRLSGNTIYF. CDR3 sequence (DNA): TGTGCCAGCAGTGAAACAGGTCGTCTCTCTGGAAACACCATATATTTT. V gene TRBV12-3 or TRBV12-4 combines with J gene TRBJ1-3, with D perhaps TRBD1 (5 bases). The CDR3 is 16 amino acids. V lost 5 bases, J lost 0 bases, and 14 bases lay in between.

This chain joins TRBV7-9 and TRBJ2-1, with a possible D match to TRBD1 (6 bases). Germline CDR1 SEHNR, CDR2 FQNEAQ (reference sequence). Trimming pared 2 bases from V and 5 bases from J, leaving 7 bases between. The CDR3 is 13 amino acids. The CDR3 is CASSLWTDNEQFF. The CDR3 coding sequence is TGTGCCAGCAGCTTATGGACAGACAATGAGCAGTTCTTC. Complete variable domain (other parts from reference TRBV7-9 and TRBJ2-1): DTGVSQNPRHKITKRGQNVTFRCDPISEHNRLYWYRQTLGQGPEFLTYFQNEAQLEKSRLLSDRFSAERPKGSFSTLEIQRTEQGDSAMYLCASSLWTDNEQFFGPGTRLTVL.

The chain couples TRBV4-1 to TRBJ2-7, with D uncertain. The CDR3 covers 15 residues. V dropped 1 base and J dropped 5 bases, with 15 bases sitting between them. Germline assignment: CDR1 MGHRA and CDR2 YSYEKL. Here the CDR3 DNA reads TGCGCCAGCAGCCAAGGAGTTACGGCTCCCGACGAGCAGTACTTC. Translation gives CASSQGVTAPDEQYF.

This clonotype was seen at least ten times. The rearrangement joins TRBV10-3 to TRBJ2-3, with D uncertain. Per the germline V gene, CDR1 is ENHRY and CDR2 is SYGVKD. Trimming stripped 7 bases from V and 0 bases from J, with 11 bases between. The length of the CDR3 is 14 residues. As DNA, the CDR3 is TGTGCCATCAAGTGGGCCGCTAGCACAGATACGCAGTATTTT. Translating gives CAIKWAASTDTQYF.

As to this clonotype: Just one base apart from a much larger clone, this may be a read error. The chain uses TRBV16 and TRBJ2-1, with 7 bases matching TRBD1. The CDR3 is 12 amino acids. Unmatched junction bases numbered 9, after V lost 5 bases and J lost 14 bases. Germline V gene sequence: CDR1 KGHSY, CDR2 FQNENV. The CDR3 is CASSAAARGKFF. The CDR3 DNA reads as TGTGCCAGCAGCGCCGCCGCCAGGGGGAAGTTCTTC.

Only a few counts were recorded for this clonotype. V is TRBV14 and J is TRBJ1-2; D might be TRBD1 (6 bases). From germline, CDR1 is SGHDN and CDR2 FVKESK. Trimming took 4 bases from V and 6 from J, leaving 18 bases between them. CDR3 size: 15 residues. As DNA, the CDR3 is TGTGCCAGCAGCCCACTAACAGGGAAGGGCGATGGCTACACCTTC. It codes for CASSPLTGKGDGYTF. Full variable domain (missing parts from reference TRBV14 and TRBJ1-2): EAGVTQFPSHSVIEKGQTVTLRCDPISGHDNLYWYRRVMGKEIKFLLHFVKESKQDESGMPNNRFLAERTGGTYSTLKVQPAELEDSGVYFCASSPLTGKGDGYTFGSGTRLTVV.

This clonotype appeared many times. The V call is TRBV5-1, the J call TRBJ2-6, with D possibly TRBD2 on 6 matching bases. Germline CDR1 and CDR2: SGHRS and YFSETQ. This CDR3 is 14 amino acids long. V lost 6 bases to trimming and J lost 2 bases, with 9 bases between them. The CDR3 here is CASTWGAGANVLTF. The DNA of the CDR3 is TGCGCCAGCACCTGGGGGGCTGGGGCCAACGTCCTGACTTTC.

The V call is TRBV20-1, the J call TRBJ2-7; maybe TRBD2 (5 bases). This CDR3 is built from 13 residues. Looked up from germline, CDR1 is DFQATT and CDR2 is SNEGSKA (reference sequence). Trimming took off 1 base at V and 4 bases at J, with 11 bases between the two ends. The DNA for the CDR3 is TGCAGTGCTAGAGGGGGTCGGGGTTACGAGCAGTACTTC. Translating it yields CSARGGRGYEQYF.

This clonotype was recorded many times. The rearrangement joins TRBV2 to TRBJ2-1, with TRBD2 matching 8 bases. Germline CDR1 and CDR2: SNHLY and FYNNEI. This CDR3 is 15 amino acids long. With V trimmed by 10 bases and J by 8 bases, 16 bases remained unmatched. The CDR3 coding sequence is TGTGCCACTAGTAGCGGGACGTGGGTTGGGCATGAGCAGTTCTTC. Protein: CATSSGTWVGHEQFF.

This clonotype appeared a single time. A single base separates this from a much larger clone, so it may be a read error. The chain joins TRBV20-1 to TRBJ2-1, with D perhaps TRBD2 (5 bases). Germline CDR1 is DFQATT and CDR2 is SNEGSKA (reference sequence). This CDR3 region has 14 residues. V lost 5 bases and J lost 3, with 14 bases in between. The CDR3 DNA is TGCAGTGCTCGGGCTAACGGGATCTACAATGAGCAGTTCTTC. Its protein product is CSARANGIYNEQFF.

This clonotype came up many times. This rearrangement joins TRBV20-1 to TRBJ2-6; D not resolved. CDR1 and CDR2 (germline): DFQATT, SNEGSKA (reference sequence). This CDR3 has 14 amino acids. The V gene lost 3 bases and the J gene lost 0 bases, with 6 bases spanning the gap. Written as DNA, the CDR3 is TGCAGTGCTAGGGGCGGCTCTGGGGCCAACGTCCTGACTTTC. This gives the protein CSARGGSGANVLTF.